A selection of T cell receptor beta chains follows, all from one sample in a study of blood T cell repertoires in COVID-19. Sequencing was performed with immunoSEQ multiplex PCR; in TCRdb, only in-frame clones are kept and a portion is missing. This sample has about 370,000 clones; roughly 90% occur once, and the top ten carry less than 3.5%. Sequencing used peripheral blood. The receptors come from a woman aged 25-40 years with COVID-19, enrolled during active disease. Both conserved end residues are part of each CDR3. Fields, in order: clone size, V gene, J gene, D gene, CDR3 protein, CDR3 DNA. The D gene is left open where the match is weak. For some rows the clone size is stated as once, few or many, or as a class when expanded; others skip it.

clone size: .; V gene: TRBV10-3; J gene: TRBJ1-1; D gene: TRBD1; CDR3 protein: CAISYRDRDTEAFF; CDR3 DNA: TGTGCCATCAGCTACCGGGACAGGGACACTGAAGCTTTCTTT
clone size: .; V gene: TRBV3-1/TRBV3-2; J gene: TRBJ2-1; D gene: .; CDR3 protein: CASSHLSLANEQFF; CDR3 DNA: TGTGCCAGCAGCCACTTGAGCCTAGCGAATGAGCAGTTCTTC
clone size: .; V gene: TRBV24-1; J gene: TRBJ2-3; D gene: TRBD1; CDR3 protein: CATSDHNLPGQQFSTDTQYF; CDR3 DNA: TGTGCCACCAGTGATCATAACTTACCGGGACAGCAGTTTAGCACAGATACGCAGTATTTT
clone size: .; V gene: TRBV30; J gene: TRBJ2-5; D gene: TRBD2; CDR3 protein: CAWSGLAAQETQYF; CDR3 DNA: TGTGCCTGGAGTGGTCTAGCGGCGCAAGAGACCCAGTACTTC
clone size: .; V gene: TRBV28; J gene: TRBJ2-7; D gene: TRBD1; CDR3 protein: CASSSHVRDRVLEQYF; CDR3 DNA: TGTGCCAGCAGCTCACACGTCCGGGACAGGGTTTTAGAGCAGTACTTC
clone size: once; V gene: TRBV5-6; J gene: TRBJ1-5; D gene: .; CDR3 protein: CASSLGGPSSNQPQHF; CDR3 DNA: TGTGCCAGCAGCTTGGGAGGGCCGAGTAGCAATCAGCCCCAGCATTTT
clone size: .; V gene: TRBV7-8; J gene: TRBJ2-2; D gene: .; CDR3 protein: CASSLEGAAGIGELFF; CDR3 DNA: TGTGCCAGCAGCTTAGAGGGAGCGGCAGGAATCGGGGAGCTGTTTTTT
clone size: .; V gene: TRBV6-2/TRBV6-3; J gene: TRBJ2-1; D gene: .; CDR3 protein: CASSFGGRGRYNEQFF; CDR3 DNA: TGTGCCAGCAGTTTTGGGGGCAGGGGAAGATACAATGAGCAGTTCTTC
clone size: .; V gene: TRBV15; J gene: TRBJ2-2; D gene: .; CDR3 protein: CATSLEGVGELFF; CDR3 DNA: TGTGCCACCAGCCTCGAAGGAGTCGGGGAGCTGTTTTTT
clone size: .; V gene: TRBV7-2; J gene: TRBJ2-2; D gene: TRBD1; CDR3 protein: CASSRTGVGGELFF; CDR3 DNA: TGTGCCAGCAGCAGGACAGGGGTTGGCGGGGAGCTGTTTTTT
clone size: .; V gene: TRBV19; J gene: TRBJ1-4; D gene: TRBD1; CDR3 protein: CASSILDRLGEKLFF; CDR3 DNA: TGTGCCAGTAGTATCTTGGACAGGCTCGGGGAAAAACTGTTTTTT
clone size: .; V gene: TRBV2; J gene: TRBJ2-7; D gene: .; CDR3 protein: CASSEARTANPYEQYF; CDR3 DNA: TGTGCCAGCAGTGAAGCCCGGACAGCCAACCCCTACGAGCAGTACTTC
clone size: .; V gene: TRBV7-6; J gene: TRBJ1-6; D gene: TRBD1; CDR3 protein: CASSPGQFYNSPLHF; CDR3 DNA: TGTGCCAGCAGCCCGGGACAGTTCTATAATTCACCCCTCCACTTT
clone size: once; V gene: TRBV6-5; J gene: TRBJ2-7; D gene: .; CDR3 protein: CASSYSLTTAGEQYF; CDR3 DNA: TGTGCCAGCAGTTACTCCCTTACTACGGCGGGCGAGCAGTACTTC
clone size: .; V gene: TRBV4-3; J gene: TRBJ2-1; D gene: .; CDR3 protein: CASSQQRADNEQFF; CDR3 DNA: TGCGCCAGCAGCCAACAGCGGGCGGACAATGAGCAGTTCTTC
clone size: once; V gene: TRBV28; J gene: TRBJ1-3; D gene: .; CDR3 protein: CASSLLGGQYTIYF; CDR3 DNA: TGTGCCAGCAGTTTATTGGGTGGGCAGTACACCATATATTTT
clone size: .; V gene: TRBV10-3; J gene: TRBJ2-1; D gene: .; CDR3 protein: CAISLWGGVRNEQFF; CDR3 DNA: TGTGCCATCAGCCTTTGGGGGGGCGTCCGCAATGAGCAGTTCTTC
clone size: .; V gene: TRBV27; J gene: TRBJ1-1; D gene: TRBD1; CDR3 protein: CASSASNRGVAFF; CDR3 DNA: TGTGCCAGCAGTGCCTCGAACAGGGGTGTAGCTTTCTTT
clone size: .; V gene: TRBV19; J gene: TRBJ1-2; D gene: .; CDR3 protein: CASTSQTGGGYTF; CDR3 DNA: TGTGCCAGCACAAGCCAGACCGGAGGTGGCTACACCTTC
clone size: .; V gene: TRBV19; J gene: TRBJ1-1; D gene: .; CDR3 protein: CASSIGDRAEAFF; CDR3 DNA: TGTGCCAGTAGTATAGGAGACAGAGCAGAAGCTTTCTTT
clone size: .; V gene: TRBV10-2; J gene: TRBJ2-1; D gene: TRBD1; CDR3 protein: CASSTGGRSSYNEQFF; CDR3 DNA: TGCGCCAGCAGTACAGGGGGGCGTAGCTCCTACAATGAGCAGTTCTTC
clone size: once; V gene: TRBV29-1; J gene: TRBJ1-4; D gene: .; CDR3 protein: CSVVGGGEKLFF; CDR3 DNA: TGCAGCGTTGTTGGGGGCGGAGAAAAACTGTTTTTT
clone size: .; V gene: TRBV7-2; J gene: TRBJ2-1; D gene: .; CDR3 protein: CASSLSSRDEQFF; CDR3 DNA: TGTGCCAGCAGCTTAAGCTCCCGGGATGAGCAGTTCTTC